These 24 T cell receptor beta chains share one sample of origin, sequenced in a study of control samples from healthy donors and cancer patients. Data came from immunoSEQ multiplex PCR; TCRdb stores just in-frame clones and leaves some out. The sample carries about 180,000 clones, around 94% recorded once. Input material: blood. The receptors here all came from a man aged 30-40 years in good health.

The V and J genes are TRBV27 and TRBJ2-1; 13 nucleotides match TRBD2. The trim removed 5 bases at V and 5 bases at J, leaving 6 bases unmatched. CDR3 size: 16 residues. Germline loops: CDR1 MNHEY, CDR2 SMNVEV (reference sequence). CDR3 loop: CASSPGLAGVHNEQFF. As DNA, the CDR3 is TGTGCCAGCAGTCCCGGACTAGCGGGAGTTCACAATGAGCAGTTCTTC.

The V call is TRBV11-2, the J call TRBJ1-2; maybe TRBD1 (6 bases). The CDR3 sequence is 18 residues long. CDR1 and CDR2 (germline): SGHAT, FQNNGV. V was trimmed by 0 bases and J by 4 bases, leaving 21 bases between them. CDR3 nucleotide sequence: TGTGCCAGCAGCTTAGAGGCCGGACAGAGGTCTCCCTTCTATGGCTACACCTTC. Translation gives CASSLEAGQRSPFYGYTF.

This rearrangement joins TRBV4-1 to TRBJ2-7, with D possibly TRBD1 on 7 matching bases. This CDR3 is 16 amino acids long. The germline gives CDR1 MGHRA, CDR2 YSYEKL. V dropped 0 bases and J dropped 3 bases, with 15 bases sitting between them. This CDR3 is CASSQEGGGGDYEQYF. The DNA of the CDR3 is TGCGCCAGCAGCCAAGAAGGAGGAGGGGGCGACTACGAGCAGTACTTC.

The rearrangement links TRBV4-1 to TRBJ1-5; possibly TRBD1 for D (6 bases). Between the trimmed V and J ends, which lost 0 bases and 4 bases, there was a span of 7 bases. The CDR3 is 14 amino acids. Germline V gene lookup returns CDR1 MGHRA and CDR2 YSYEKL. The CDR3 coding sequence is TGCGCCAGCAGCCAAGACCAGGGGAATCAGCCCCAGCATTTT. It codes for CASSQDQGNQPQHF.

This clone has more than one count but fewer than ten. The rearrangement joins TRBV5-1 to TRBJ2-7; 8 nucleotides agree with TRBD2. CDR1 SGHRS and CDR2 YFSETQ come from the germline V gene. V lost 0 bases and J lost 2; bases outside the gene matches: 4. This CDR3 comprises 15 residues. DNA of the CDR3: TGCGCCAGCAGCTTGGCCGGGGGGGCCGCCTACGAGCAGTACTTC. Translated, it gives CASSLAGGAAYEQYF.

This chain uses TRBV10-3 with TRBJ1-6, with 7 bases aligning to TRBD1. CDR3 size: 12 residues. Germline-derived CDR1 and CDR2 are ENHRY and SYGVKD. The V gene end was trimmed by 8 bases and the J gene end by 6 bases; junction bases not matched to a gene: 1. CDR3 nucleotides: TGTGCCATCGGGACAGCTAATTCACCCCTCCACTTT. Its translation is CAIGTANSPLHF.

The chain is built from TRBV18 and TRBJ1-6, with 8 bases lining up with TRBD1. The junction had 9 bases not matched to a gene; V was cut back by 4 bases and J by 10 bases. The CDR3 contains 15 residues. Germline CDR1 and CDR2: KGHSH and LQKENI. CDR3 DNA: TGTGCCAGCTCACGGCTTCAGACAGGGGACTCACCCCTCCACTTT. This codes for CASSRLQTGDSPLHF.

The chain has TRBV6-5 and TRBJ1-6; D unresolved. Trimming shortened V by 3 bases and J by 7 bases, and 10 bases separated the two germline ends. The CDR3 is 14 residues long. CDR1 and CDR2 (germline): MNHEY, SVGAGI. The CDR3 protein is CASSYSTANSPLHF. As DNA, the CDR3 is TGTGCCAGCAGTTATTCAACGGCAAATTCACCCCTCCACTTT.

The chain is built from TRBV19 and TRBJ1-1; D unresolved. Trimming shortened V by 7 bases and J by 1 base, and 7 bases separated the two germline ends. The CDR3 spans 12 residues. CDR1 is LNHDA and CDR2 is SQIVND in the germline V gene (reference sequence). CDR3 region: CASNVGNTEAFF. CDR3 nucleotides: TGTGCCAGTAACGTAGGGAACACTGAAGCTTTCTTT.

The chain recombines TRBV9 with TRBJ1-1, with 9 bases identical to TRBD1. The CDR3 is made up of 15 amino acids. V lost 0 bases, J lost 6 bases, and 6 bases stayed unmatched. Germline-derived CDR1 and CDR2 are SGDLS and YYNGEE. For the CDR3, the DNA is TGTGCCAGCAGCGTAGCTCCCGGGACAGGGCCTGAAGCTTTCTTT. Its protein product is CASSVAPGTGPEAFF.

Here the CDR3 reads CASSPGANGAYEQYF. For the CDR3, the DNA is TGCGCCAGCAGTCCGGGGGCTAACGGCGCCTACGAGCAGTACTTC. J is TRBJ2-7 and V is TRBV5-1; the D call may be TRBD1 or TRBD2 (6 bases each). The V end was cut by 5 bases, the J end by 2 bases, with 17 bases between. CDR3 length: 15 residues. Germline values: CDR1 SGHRS, CDR2 YFSETQ.

CDR3 loop: CASCRTNEKLFF. As DNA, the CDR3 is TGTGCCAGCTGCCGGACTAATGAAAAACTGTTTTTT. The genes are TRBV28 and TRBJ1-4; D gene uncertain. In germline, CDR1 is MDHEN, CDR2 SYDVKM. The CDR3 has 12 amino acids. The ends were cut back, 8 bases at V and 2 bases at J, with 6 bases in the middle.

The chain combines TRBV6-2 or TRBV6-3 with TRBJ1-5, with D unresolved. From germline, CDR1 is MNHEY and CDR2 SVGEGT. The CDR3 extends over 16 amino acids. Trimming shortened V by 2 bases and J by 5 bases, and 16 bases separated the two germline ends. CDR3 residues: CASSYLSEISDQPQHF. In DNA form, the CDR3 reads TGTGCCAGCAGTTACCTTAGCGAAATAAGCGATCAGCCCCAGCATTTT.

The V and J genes are TRBV28 and TRBJ1-5; D is uncertain. Germline CDR1 and CDR2: MDHEN and SYDVKM. There are 12 residues in the CDR3. V was pared by 5 bases and J by 7 bases, with 9 bases between. The CDR3 region has the DNA TGTGCCAGCAGTGTTCCCAGCCAGCCCCAGCATTTT. As protein: CASSVPSQPQHF.

This chain links TRBV21-1 with TRBJ2-5; TRBD1 reflects the table's D call only, with no check against the DNA. TRBV21-1 is shown as a pseudogene. This CDR3 contains 16 residues. The CDR3 nucleotides are TGTGCCAGCAGCCCCCACCACCAGGGGATTGAAGAGACCCAGTACTTC. This translates into CASSPHHQGIEETQYF.

The chain joins TRBV6-2 or TRBV6-3 to TRBJ2-3; 8 bases line up with TRBD2. Germline loops: CDR1 MNHEY, CDR2 SVGEGT. CDR3 length: 16 residues. V lost 2 bases to trimming and J lost 6 bases; unmatched junction nucleotides: 10. CDR3 bases: TGTGCCAGCAGTTACACTATCGGGAGGGCCTCGGATACGCAGTATTTT. The encoded protein is CASSYTIGRASDTQYF.

The chain carries TRBV9 and TRBJ1-3; a weak D match, TRBD1 (5 bases). The V gene's germline CDR1 is SGDLS and CDR2 YYNGEE. This CDR3 is 15 amino acids long. Trimming took 3 bases from V and 4 from J, leaving 14 bases between them. The CDR3 nucleotides read TGTGCCAGCAGCGATGCTGGGACCGAAGGAAACACCATATATTTT. It encodes CASSDAGTEGNTIYF.

The J gene is TRBJ2-3, the V gene TRBV29-1; TRBD2 might be the D (6 bases). Trimming left V 4 bases short and J 2 bases short, with 16 bases between. Looked up from germline, CDR1 is SQVTM and CDR2 is ANQGSEA. The CDR3 has 15 amino acids. CDR3 loop: CSVARRAGITDTQYF. Written as DNA, the CDR3 is TGCAGCGTTGCACGGAGGGCAGGCATCACAGATACGCAGTATTTT.

The chain uses TRBV5-1 and TRBJ2-5; D is perhaps TRBD1 (5 bases). CDR1 is SGHRS, CDR2 YFSETQ, per germline. The CDR3 sequence is 15 residues long. Trimming removed 0 bases from V and 5 bases from J, with 14 bases in between. The CDR3 DNA reads as TGCGCCAGCAGCTTGGTCCAGTCGAAGGGGGAGACCCAGTACTTC. Translation: CASSLVQSKGETQYF.

This chain uses TRBV5-1 with TRBJ1-2; D remains unclear. The CDR3 sequence is 15 residues long. V lost 6 bases and J 0 bases, leaving 15 bases between the germline ends. CDR1 and CDR2 from the germline V gene are SGHRS and YFSETQ. DNA for the CDR3: TGCGCCAGCACCCCAACCGACAATTCTAACTATGGCTACACCTTC. It translates to CASTPTDNSNYGYTF.

This clone was seen more than once but under ten times. The chain is built from TRBV7-3 and TRBJ2-2; TRBD2 agrees at 12 bases. This CDR3 is built from 15 residues. CDR1 and CDR2 from the germline V gene are SGHTA and FQGTGA. Losses at the gene ends were 4 bases for V and 4 bases for J; bases not matched to a gene: 1. The CDR3 loop is CASSSGLAGTGELFF. The CDR3 DNA reads TGTGCCAGCAGCTCGGGACTAGCGGGCACCGGGGAGCTGTTTTTT.

The chain has TRBV12-3 or TRBV12-4 and TRBJ1-5; perhaps TRBD1 as D (6 bases). V gave up 6 bases and J gave up 4 bases, with 7 bases separating them. This CDR3 region has 12 residues. CDR3 in amino acids: CASSQGNQPQHF. In DNA form, the CDR3 reads TGTGCCAGCAGCCAGGGGAATCAGCCCCAGCATTTT.

V is TRBV29-1 and J is TRBJ2-4; D is perhaps TRBD1 (6 bases). Trimming pared 8 bases from V and 5 bases from J, leaving 13 bases between. Germline CDR1 is SQVTM and CDR2 is ANQGSEA. This CDR3 contains 12 residues. This CDR3 reads CSIRGIENIQYF. The CDR3 nucleotides are TGCAGCATCAGGGGAATCGAAAACATTCAGTACTTC.

This chain uses TRBV18 with TRBJ2-7; tentative D call: TRBD1 (5 bases). Germline assignment: CDR1 KGHSH and CDR2 LQKENI. The CDR3 is 14 residues long. V lost 3 bases, J lost 2 bases, and 11 bases lay in between. The CDR3 here is CASSPGRATYEQYF. In DNA, the CDR3 is TGTGCCAGCTCACCTGGCAGGGCGACCTACGAGCAGTACTTC.